The entry below describes one TCR beta chain. Its antigen is currently unknown. The entry originates in a study of identical twins. Study findings and constraints: Twin-shared out-of-frame alpha sequences showed excess low generation probability. Partly confounded zero-insertion analyses could result from invariant MAIT and iNKT cells.

The authors used template switching to add a universal primer site and gave cDNA unique molecular identifiers. MiXCR, applied by TCRdb to the 5' RACE reads, yields one record per CDR3 protein. The table lists 700,000 to 950,000 distinct CDR3 sequences, 9% to 15% of them singletons, with about 1.6% in the top ten. This sample was also put to use in a study of yellow fever vaccine responses in identical twins. From that paper: Twins' vaccine T cell response reportedly seemed partly convergent, partly personalized.

This TCR was recovered from a woman aged 18-29 years in good health. The sequencing input was PBMCs.

CDR3 in DNA: TGTGCCAGCAGCTCCCTTTGGCAGGGATGGCAGTACGTC. Translation: CASSSLWQGWQYV. This rearrangement joins TRBV7-9 to TRBJ2-7; possible D gene TRBD1, 5 bases. Germline V lookup: CDR1 SEHNR, CDR2 FQNEAQ (reference sequence). This CDR3 comprises 13 residues. The V end lost 4 bases, the J end lost 9 bases, and 16 bases lay between the germline ends.